This TCR beta chain appears in the sequencing data of a study of early T cells in non-severe SARS-CoV-2 infection. Overall study: Bulk RNA isolated from unsorted whole blood underwent sequencing; chains were not paired.

This clonotype was seen only a few times. Its matching antigen is unknown. As part of library construction, unique molecular identifiers were attached to individual cDNA molecules. A single record per CDR3 protein comes from TCRdb applying MiXCR to the 5' RACE reads. The sample lists fewer than 35,000 distinct CDR3 sequences, approximately 6.2% occurring once. Study-level findings and limits: Anti-spike CD8 specificities were favored by VDJdb matching, whose results missed private and CD4 specificities.

The clonotype was recovered from an adult who was a healthcare worker with PCR-confirmed SARS-CoV-2 infection or an uninfected control (not recorded which). The sequenced material came from whole blood.

CDR3 DNA sequence: TGTGCCAGCAGTTACTCGGAGAATGAAAAACTGTTTTTT. The encoded protein is CASSYSENEKLFF. This chain joins TRBV6-5 and TRBJ1-4, with D unclear. The germline gives CDR1 MNHEY, CDR2 SVGAGI. This CDR3 has 13 amino acids. Trimming pared 0 bases from V and 5 bases from J, leaving 4 bases between.